Below, 19 T cell receptor beta chains from the same sample are listed, as sequenced in a study of blood T cell repertoires in COVID-19 (dated by TCRdb to the early 2020s). Library preparation employed the immunoSEQ multiplex PCR assay. TCRdb's version of the immuneACCESS table is confined to in-frame rearrangements and falls short of the full clone set. An unresolved V gene accounts for under half of the shortfall where checked; the remainder is of unknown origin. The sample table shows around 190,000 clones, and roughly 88% are seen once. The ten largest clones add up to 18% of the sample. Sequenced material: peripheral blood. Source of these receptors: a man aged 50 to 59 with COVID-19, enrolled during active disease.

CDR3 bases: TGTGCCAGTAGACCCCCCGGACAGAACTCCTACGAGCAGTACTTC. As protein: CASRPPGQNSYEQYF. The rearrangement joins TRBV19 to TRBJ2-7; perhaps TRBD1 as D (6 bases). The CDR3 loop spans 15 amino acids. The V and J ends lost 6 bases and 0 bases respectively, with 15 bases between them. CDR1 is LNHDA, CDR2 SQIVND, per germline (reference sequence).

This sequence joins TRBV3-1 (or the pseudogene TRBV3-2) and TRBJ2-2; 9 positions agree with TRBD1. CDR1 LGHDT and CDR2 YNNKEL come from the germline V gene (reference sequence). V shed 4 bases, J shed 6 bases, and the junction held 3 bases outside the gene matches. The CDR3 has 14 amino acids. The CDR3 coding sequence is TGTGCCAGCAGCCCCCGGGACAGGGCCGGGGAGCTGTTTTTT. Protein: CASSPRDRAGELFF.

This rearrangement joins TRBV4-3 to TRBJ2-7, with TRBD2 identical over 7 bases. CDR1 and CDR2 (germline): LGHNA, YSLEER. V was pared by 1 base and J by 3 bases, with 3 bases of the junction left unmatched. The CDR3 loop spans 14 amino acids. CDR3 loop: CASSQAGGDYEQYF. The DNA for the CDR3 is TGCGCCAGCAGCCAAGCGGGGGGAGACTACGAGCAGTACTTC.

This clone turned up a few times. This chain links TRBV30 with TRBJ1-2; D is unresolved. The CDR3 length is 13 residues. Between the trimmed V and J ends, which lost 3 bases and 7 bases, there was a span of 15 bases. The germline gives CDR1 GTSNPN, CDR2 SVGIG (reference sequence). The CDR3 nucleotides read TGTGCCTGGAGCGCGGTTTTTGTGGCTGGCTACACCTTC. It is translated as CAWSAVFVAGYTF. The whole variable domain, filled in from reference TRBV30 and TRBJ1-2, reads SQTIHQWPATLVQPVGSPLSLECTVEGTSNPNLYWYRQAAGRGLQLLFYSVGIGQISSEVPQNLSASRPQDRQFILSSKKLLLSDSGFYLCAWSAVFVAGYTFGSGTRLTVV.

The chain carries TRBV15 and TRBJ2-5; D not resolved. Per the germline V gene, CDR1 is LNHNV and CDR2 is YYDKDF (reference sequence). The CDR3 runs 14 residues. Trimming took 0 bases from V and 1 from J, leaving 6 bases between them. This CDR3 reads CATSRDIGQETQYF. The CDR3 DNA reads as TGTGCCACCAGCAGAGATATCGGCCAAGAGACCCAGTACTTC.

This chain uses TRBV6-6 with TRBJ1-2, with D possibly matching TRBD1 (6 bases). This CDR3 is 16 amino acids long. V dropped 6 bases and J dropped 4 bases, with 21 bases sitting between them. From germline, CDR1 is MNHNY and CDR2 SVGAGI (reference sequence). The CDR3 coding sequence is TGTGCCAGCAGCCCCCGAGCGGGGGCGGTAGGCTATGGCTACACCTTC. Its translation is CASSPRAGAVGYGYTF.

V usage is TRBV10-1 and J usage is TRBJ1-1; 11 bases align to TRBD1. Trimming at V came to 2 bases and at J to 4 bases, leaving 9 bases not matched to a gene. Germline CDR1 and CDR2: WNHNN and SYGVQD (reference sequence). This CDR3 region has 17 residues. Here the CDR3 reads CASSERGRGTGGTEAFF. CDR3 nucleotide sequence: TGCGCCAGCAGTGAGAGAGGGAGGGGGACAGGGGGCACTGAAGCTTTCTTT.

The V call is TRBV5-1, the J call TRBJ2-7; D possibly corresponds to TRBD2 (5 bases). Per germline, CDR1 SGHRS and CDR2 YFSETQ. The CDR3 spans 16 residues. V lost 3 bases, J lost 1 base, and 17 bases lay in between. CDR3 DNA: TGCGCCAGCAGCTGGGAGCTGACCCAGAATTCCTACGAGCAGTACTTC. Translation gives CASSWELTQNSYEQYF.

This rearrangement joins TRBV9 to TRBJ2-1, with TRBD2 matching 8 bases. This CDR3 has 16 amino acids. Germline V gives CDR1 SGDLS, CDR2 YYNGEE. With V trimmed by 5 bases and J by 4 bases, 11 bases remained unmatched. CDR3 loop: CASRPEASGPYNEQFF. CDR3 in DNA: TGTGCCAGCAGGCCCGAAGCTAGCGGGCCTTACAATGAGCAGTTCTTC.

This chain joins TRBV6-6 and TRBJ1-4, with 10 bases lining up with TRBD1. V lost 2 bases to trimming and J lost 6 bases; unmatched junction nucleotides: 3. This CDR3 is 15 amino acids long. From germline, CDR1 is MNHNY and CDR2 SVGAGI (reference sequence). CDR3 region: CASSYPGTGDEKLFF. The CDR3 DNA follows: TGTGCCAGCAGTTACCCTGGGACAGGGGATGAAAAACTGTTTTTT.

The CDR3 loop reads CASSILQGRMNIQYF. In DNA, the CDR3 is TGTGCCAGTAGTATCCTCCAGGGTAGGATGAACATTCAGTACTTC. The chain is built from TRBV19 and TRBJ2-4; the D gene is possibly TRBD1 (5 bases). V gave up 3 bases and J gave up 7 bases, with 16 bases separating them. CDR3 length equals 15 residues. CDR1 and CDR2 (germline): LNHDA, SQIVND (reference sequence).

The chain recombines TRBV19 with TRBJ1-5, with D unclear. V lost 3 bases and J 5 bases, leaving 14 bases between the germline ends. The germline gives CDR1 LNHDA, CDR2 SQIVND (reference sequence). The CDR3 sequence is 15 residues long. CDR3 in DNA: TGTGCCAGTAGTATGCCGGGATTACAAGATCAGCCCCAGCATTTT. Protein sequence: CASSMPGLQDQPQHF.

The rearrangement links TRBV5-1 to TRBJ1-6; TRBD1 might be the D (6 bases). This CDR3 has 14 residues. From germline, CDR1 is SGHRS and CDR2 YFSETQ. The germline V and J ends were trimmed by 2 bases and 7 bases, with 10 bases remaining between them. Here the CDR3 DNA reads TGCGCCAGCAGCTTAAAGGACAGCAATTCACCCCTCCACTTT. Its protein product is CASSLKDSNSPLHF. The full variable domain, in which reference TRBV5-1 and TRBJ1-6 provide the parts outside the CDR3, is KAGVTQTPRYLIKTRGQQVTLSCSPISGHRSVSWYQQTPGQGLQFLFEYFSETQRNKGNFPGRFSGRQFSNSRSEMNVSTLELGDSALYLCASSLKDSNSPLHFGNGTRLTVT.

This sequence joins TRBV5-8 and TRBJ2-3; 12 bases fit TRBD2. There are 17 residues in the CDR3. V shed 0 bases and J 8 bases; nucleotides not matched to a gene: 10. Per the germline V gene, CDR1 is SGHTS and CDR2 is YDEGEE. The CDR3 loop is CASSLATSGSIRPTQYF. The CDR3 nucleotides read TGTGCCAGCAGCTTGGCGACTAGCGGGAGTATAAGACCTACGCAGTATTTT. The full variable domain, rest sourced from reference TRBV5-8 and TRBJ2-3, is EAGVTQSPTHLIKTRGQQATLRCSPISGHTSVYWYQQALGLGLQFLLWYDEGEERNRGNFPPRFSGRQFPNYSSELNVNALELEDSALYLCASSLATSGSIRPTQYFGPGTRLTVL.

The rearrangement uses TRBV5-4 and TRBJ1-1, with 9 bases fitting TRBD1. The V gene's germline CDR1 is SGHNT and CDR2 YYREEE (reference sequence). CDR3 size: 16 residues. V lost 2 bases and J lost 0; bases outside the gene matches: 5. The CDR3 DNA is TGTGCCAGCAGCTTTTGGGACAGGGTTTTGAACACTGAAGCTTTCTTT. Residues: CASSFWDRVLNTEAFF.

The V call is TRBV3-1 (or the pseudogene TRBV3-2), the J call TRBJ2-3; TRBD2 is a possible D gene (6 bases). The CDR3 runs to 15 residues. The germline CDR1 and CDR2 sequences are LGHDT and YNNKEL (reference sequence). The V end was cut by 7 bases, the J end by 0 bases, with 14 bases between. CDR3 nucleotide sequence: TGTGCCAGCAACCGGCTTGGGACTAGCACAGATACGCAGTATTTT. It yields the protein CASNRLGTSTDTQYF.

The J gene is TRBJ2-1, the V gene TRBV7-2; TRBD2 matches 10 bases. Trimming cost V 9 bases and J 4 bases; bases outside gene matches: 12. Germline V gene lookup returns CDR1 SGHTA and CDR2 FQGNSA. This CDR3 is built from 16 residues. Written as DNA, the CDR3 is TGTGCCAGTAACGTCGACGGACTAGCGGATTACAATGAGCAGTTCTTC. Translated: CASNVDGLADYNEQFF.

The chain joins TRBV5-4 to TRBJ1-6; weak D call: TRBD1 (5 bases). Germline CDR1 SGHNT, CDR2 YYREEE (reference sequence). Trimming stripped 5 bases from V and 8 bases from J, with 20 bases between. CDR3 length: 16 residues. CDR3 nucleotides: TGTGCCAGCAGTAATATTTGGGGCCTCCAGGATTCACCCCTCCACTTT. The encoded protein is CASSNIWGLQDSPLHF.

Note on this clone: Other DNA sequences within the sample encode an identical CDR3. This sequence joins TRBV5-1 and TRBJ2-7; D may be TRBD2 (6 bases). Per germline, CDR1 SGHRS and CDR2 YFSETQ. The V end was cut by 0 bases, the J end by 3 bases, with 10 bases between. This CDR3 has 14 residues. The DNA of the CDR3 is TGCGCCAGCAGCTTGGGATCCGGGAGCTACGAGCAGTACTTC. Translation gives CASSLGSGSYEQYF.